The 6 T cell receptor beta chains presented below share a single source sample, sequenced in a study of early T cells in non-severe SARS-CoV-2 infection. TCRdb analysed the 5' RACE reads with MiXCR anew, one entry per CDR3 protein. This sample has tens of thousands of distinct CDR3 sequences, with 9.3% found just once. The sample consisted of whole blood. The receptors originated from an adult who was a healthcare worker with PCR-confirmed SARS-CoV-2 infection or an uninfected control (not recorded which).

In this sample, this clonotype turned up a few times. The chain has TRBV5-6 and TRBJ2-1; TRBD2 matches 8 bases. The CDR3 totals 16 residues. Germline V gene data show CDR1 as SGHDT and CDR2 as YYEEEE. Trimming removed 0 bases from V and 2 bases from J; junction bases left unmatched: 4. Here the CDR3 DNA reads TGTGCCAGCAGCTTGGTTGTTAGCGGGGCCTACAATGAGCAGTTCTTC. Translated: CASSLVVSGAYNEQFF.

This clonotype was counted only a few times. The V and J genes are TRBV3-1 and TRBJ1-4; D is undetermined. Germline assignment: CDR1 LGHDT and CDR2 YNNKEL (reference sequence). This CDR3 is built from 12 residues. The V end lost 4 bases, the J end lost 6 bases, and 6 bases lay between the germline ends. This chain's CDR3 is CASSRGHEKLFF. The CDR3 region has the DNA TGTGCCAGCAGCCGTGGTCATGAAAAACTGTTTTTT.

This clonotype was counted a few times. The chain couples TRBV18 to TRBJ2-7; TRBD2 matches 9 bases. The CDR3 has 15 amino acids. The V segment lost 0 bases and the J segment 5 bases; nucleotides outside the gene matches: 5. Germline V lookup: CDR1 KGHSH, CDR2 LQKENI. CDR3 sequence reads: CASSPPSGGSNEQYF. The CDR3 DNA is TGTGCCAGCTCACCACCGAGCGGGGGGAGCAACGAGCAGTACTTC.

This clonotype was counted only a few times. V gene TRBV27 combines with J gene TRBJ1-2; 10 nucleotides line up with TRBD1. V shed 4 bases, J shed 6 bases, and the junction held 5 bases outside the gene matches. The length of the CDR3 is 14 residues. Germline loops: CDR1 MNHEY, CDR2 SMNVEV (reference sequence). CDR3 residues: CASSYDRGRNGYTF. CDR3 DNA: TGTGCCAGCAGTTACGACAGGGGGCGCAATGGCTACACCTTC.

This clonotype has at least ten counts. V usage is TRBV24-1 and J usage is TRBJ1-3; D call uncertain. CDR3 length equals 12 residues. CDR1 and CDR2 from the germline V gene are KGHDR and SFDVKD. The V and J ends lost 7 bases and 4 bases respectively, with 7 bases between them. The CDR3 sequence is CATRIEGNTIYF. The CDR3 DNA is TGTGCCACCAGAATAGAAGGAAACACCATATATTTT.

This clonotype was picked up a small number of times. The chain is built from TRBV6-6 and TRBJ1-4, with D maybe TRBD1 (5 bases). This CDR3 has 13 residues. Germline lookup yields CDR1 MNHNY and CDR2 SVGAGI (reference sequence). V gave up 2 bases and J gave up 8 bases, with 9 bases separating them. CDR3 in amino acids: CASSYRGWEKLFF. The DNA for the CDR3 is TGTGCCAGCAGTTACAGGGGCTGGGAAAAACTGTTTTTT.